The rows below give T cell receptor beta chains drawn from one sample of a study of T cell responses to AZD1222 COVID-19 vaccine. The data were produced by immunoSEQ multiplex PCR, yet TCRdb's version contains in-frame clones alone and is incomplete. The repertoire includes some 95,000 clones, less than 90% of them detected once, and roughly 4% sits in the top ten. Material: peripheral blood, obtained on day 0 of AZD1222 vaccination. The receptor source for this set is an adult in good health. The CDR3 runs from the conserved cysteine through the conserved F or W. Each record gives: V gene, J gene, CDR3 protein.

V: TRBV5-6; J: TRBJ2-7; CDR3: CASSLLLGDYEQYF
V: TRBV10-2; J: TRBJ2-5; CDR3: CASSDQNRLGETQYF
V: TRBV7-8; J: TRBJ2-7; CDR3: CASSLRAGGWGEQYF
V: TRBV29-1; J: TRBJ1-5; CDR3: CSVARDPGQPQHF
V: TRBV5-1; J: TRBJ1-1; CDR3: CASSWDVPNTEAFF
V: TRBV9; J: TRBJ2-1; CDR3: CASSVGGASSYNEQFF
V: TRBV18; J: TRBJ2-2; CDR3: CASSGQGPGELFF
V: TRBV5-1; J: TRBJ2-6; CDR3: CASSLVGVSSSGANVLTF
V: TRBV18; J: TRBJ2-5; CDR3: CASSPRLSAGKETQYF
V: TRBV5-1; J: TRBJ2-3; CDR3: CASSSVQGRGDTQYF
V: TRBV19; J: TRBJ2-3; CDR3: CATHGLAGSTDTQYF
V: TRBV6-5; J: TRBJ2-7; CDR3: CASSRGSGGSSEQYF
V: TRBV28; J: TRBJ1-4; CDR3: CAAQGAANEKLFF
V: TRBV5-1; J: TRBJ2-1; CDR3: CASSFNWGFSQFF
V: TRBV10-1; J: TRBJ2-1; CDR3: CASSESRRGDNNEQFF
V: TRBV7-8; J: TRBJ2-7; CDR3: CASSPGGQGTYEQYF
V: TRBV7-9; J: TRBJ1-2; CDR3: CASSPSRDYGYTF
V: TRBV5-1; J: TRBJ2-5; CDR3: CASSFTAQETQYF
V: TRBV5-1; J: TRBJ1-3; CDR3: CASSLGPPLGNTIYF
V: TRBV10-2; J: TRBJ1-3; CDR3: CASGPGNTIYF
V: TRBV18; J: TRBJ1-1; CDR3: CASSPPQTSMNTEAFF
V: TRBV7-2; J: TRBJ2-1; CDR3: CASSLTSGGWDEQFF
V: TRBV18; J: TRBJ1-2; CDR3: CASSLQGNYGYTF
V: TRBV3-1/TRBV3-2; J: TRBJ1-2; CDR3: CASSQEPPGTAYGYTF
V: TRBV12-5; J: TRBJ1-1; CDR3: CASAAPGGMNTEAFF
V: TRBV7-9; J: TRBJ1-1; CDR3: CASSLDGIGNTEAFF
V: TRBV9; J: TRBJ2-1; CDR3: CASSVGVYNEQFF
V: TRBV5-4; J: TRBJ2-5; CDR3: CASSLWASGETQYF
V: TRBV6-5; J: TRBJ2-1; CDR3: CASNLQGGNEQFF
V: TRBV20-1; J: TRBJ2-3; CDR3: CSASRLYTDTQYF
V: TRBV19; J: TRBJ2-1; CDR3: CASSMAGGNEQFF
V: TRBV9; J: TRBJ2-1; CDR3: CASSASGQQFF
V: TRBV10-3; J: TRBJ2-1; CDR3: CAISGGLRTYNEQFF
V: TRBV6-2/TRBV6-3; J: TRBJ1-2; CDR3: CASSYYDRGDGYTF
V: TRBV9; J: TRBJ2-3; CDR3: CASSVGVSGAPDTQYF
V: TRBV3-1/TRBV3-2; J: TRBJ2-2; CDR3: CASRAGQNTGELFF
V: TRBV6-4; J: TRBJ2-6; CDR3: CASSAGGAGANVLTF
V: TRBV7-8; J: TRBJ1-1; CDR3: CASSLAGYSGKNTEAFF
V: TRBV12-5; J: TRBJ1-3; CDR3: CASGLAAQGFLGNTIYF
V: TRBV7-2; J: TRBJ2-5; CDR3: CASRPRDWFQETQYF
V: TRBV6-5; J: TRBJ2-7; CDR3: CASSVRGKHEQYF
V: TRBV9; J: TRBJ1-1; CDR3: CASTSGGAGASTEAFF
V: TRBV19; J: TRBJ1-2; CDR3: CASFRGLSPLGYTF
V: TRBV18; J: TRBJ1-4; CDR3: CASSQLRPNSGEKLFF
V: TRBV12-3/TRBV12-4; J: TRBJ1-5; CDR3: CASSRGVQPQHF
V: TRBV6-5; J: TRBJ1-2; CDR3: CASRADRGYGYTF
V: TRBV18; J: TRBJ2-5; CDR3: CASSPRTRQETQYF
V: TRBV7-2; J: TRBJ2-4; CDR3: CASSLDGGLINIQYF
V: TRBV28; J: TRBJ1-1; CDR3: CASSYPGDTEAFF
V: TRBV6-1; J: TRBJ1-5; CDR3: CASSAYEGGSGQPQHF
V: TRBV6-5; J: TRBJ2-5; CDR3: CASSSTAGGKETQYF
V: TRBV23-1; J: TRBJ1-2; CDR3: CASSQGTGTGVHGYTF
V: TRBV27; J: TRBJ2-7; CDR3: CASSLRQGAREQYF
V: TRBV27; J: TRBJ2-3; CDR3: CASSRLASTDTQYF
V: TRBV18; J: TRBJ1-1; CDR3: CASSPLEGTAEAFF
V: TRBV5-1; J: TRBJ2-1; CDR3: CASSLSGHEQFF
V: TRBV3-1/TRBV3-2; J: TRBJ2-3; CDR3: CASSQDRWDTQYF